The TCR beta chain described here comes from a study of cytotoxic CD8 clonotypes in ibrutinib-treated CLL. Study-level information: The response samples were taken once patients had been treated for a median of around 11 months, range 6 to 36. The study's findings and limits: Researchers report that baseline clonality outpaced age-matched healthy donors and tracked circulating CD8+ T-cell counts. Clonality increased at ibrutinib response and stayed stable in sustained remission. At progression, however, it fell back toward baseline.

TCRdb keeps only in-frame clones here, not all; method: immunoSEQ multiplex PCR. Of tens of thousands of clones listed, approximately 86% are singletons. Remarks on this clone: Its antigen remains unidentified.

Investigators sourced about 2 micrograms of genomic DNA from cryopreserved PBMCs for TCR beta libraries. The CDR3 has 15 residues. V was cut by 6 bases and J by 10 bases, with 21 bases left in between. The germline V gene has CDR1 MDHEN and CDR2 SYDVKM. The rearrangement joins TRBV28 to TRBJ1-4; no clear D. The TCR sequence derives from a human donor with chronic lymphocytic leukemia. The specimen comprised PBMCs, sampled before ibrutinib treatment. Written as DNA, the CDR3 is TGTGCCAGCAGCTTGCAGGAGGCAGGACGGGGAAAACTGTTTTTT. Translated, it gives CASSLQEAGRGKLFF.